Given below is one TCR beta chain in context. Its specificity is not known. The data are from a study of cytomegalovirus exposure and HLA in healthy donors. The PCR ran on 60 Vbeta and 13 Jbeta primers. Libraries were prepared by immunoSEQ multiplex PCR; TCRdb keeps only in-frame clonotypes and omits some of them. The sample records approximately 120,000 clones, around three quarters being singletons. Trimming stripped 0 bases from V and 6 bases from J, with 10 bases between. The CDR3 consists of 13 residues. Germline CDR1 is SGDLS and CDR2 is YYNGEE. Overall study results and limits: According to reports, the classifier identified cytomegalovirus status with high specificity and sensitivity. A cluster of highly shared sequence variants was likely a sequencing artifact.

This clonotype originated in a woman between 45 and 65 years old in good health and CMV-seropositive. V usage is TRBV9 and J usage is TRBJ2-7, with D perhaps TRBD1 (5 bases). Sequencing input: PBMCs. CDR3 protein: CASSVGGSSEQYF. The CDR3 nucleotides are TGTGCCAGCAGCGTAGGGGGCAGTTCCGAGCAGTACTTC.